Each of the 24 T cell receptor beta chains below was sequenced from the same sample in a study of control samples from healthy donors and cancer patients. Sequencing was performed with immunoSEQ multiplex PCR; in TCRdb, only in-frame clones are kept and a portion is missing. The sample carries 120,000 to 150,000 clones, around 86% recorded once. The sequencing sample was made of blood. Every receptor here comes from a man younger than 45 in good health.

This clone was seen only once. V is TRBV25-1 and J is TRBJ2-1; 9 nucleotides align to TRBD1. CDR1 is MGHDK, CDR2 SYGVNS, per germline. CDR3 length equals 15 residues. J lost 3 bases, V lost 2 bases, and 2 bases had no gene match. The CDR3 bases are TGTGCCAGCAGTGAAACAGGGGGCAACTACAATGAGCAGTTCTTC. It is translated as CASSETGGNYNEQFF.

This clone was counted between two and nine times. This chain links TRBV24-1 with TRBJ2-3; D is possibly TRBD1 or TRBD2 (5 bases each). V dropped 4 bases and J dropped 1 base, with 14 bases sitting between them. Germline assignment: CDR1 KGHDR and CDR2 SFDVKD. The CDR3 length is 16 residues. The CDR3 DNA reads as TGTGCCACCAGTGAGGGGACGCCCGGAGGCACAGATACGCAGTATTTT. Protein: CATSEGTPGGTDTQYF.

V and J are TRBV6-2 or TRBV6-3 and TRBJ1-1; D gene ambiguous. Trimming left V 5 bases short and J 1 base short, with 2 bases between. The CDR3 sequence is 11 residues long. Germline loops: CDR1 MNHEY, CDR2 SVGEGT. Here the CDR3 reads CASSGNTEAFF. In DNA form, the CDR3 reads TGTGCCAGCAGTGGGAACACTGAAGCTTTCTTT.

The chain couples TRBV4-3 to TRBJ1-6; 7 bases map to TRBD1. The V and J ends lost 4 bases and 9 bases, in that order; junction bases with no gene match: 12. The CDR3 spans 16 residues. In germline, CDR1 is LGHNA, CDR2 YSLEER. The DNA of the CDR3 is TGCGCCAGCAGCCCAATCATGACAGGGTCTACTTCACCCCTCCACTTT. Residues: CASSPIMTGSTSPLHF.

The rearrangement links TRBV2 to TRBJ2-4, with D tentatively TRBD2 (5 bases). Germline V gene lookup returns CDR1 SNHLY and CDR2 FYNNEI. The V end was cut by 8 bases, the J end by 0 bases, with 8 bases between. The CDR3 runs to 13 residues. CDR3 loop: CASLGLAKNIQYF. As DNA, the CDR3 is TGTGCCAGCCTAGGACTAGCCAAAAACATTCAGTACTTC.

The chain combines TRBV4-2 with TRBJ1-4; D gene uncertain. Germline V lookup: CDR1 LGHNA, CDR2 YNFKEQ. The CDR3 has 13 residues. Trimming took off 6 bases at V and 10 bases at J, with 15 bases between the two ends. The DNA of the CDR3 is TGTGCCAGCAGACCTCGGGAGGCCGGAAAACTGTTTTTT. This translates into CASRPREAGKLFF.

The chain carries TRBV5-1 and TRBJ2-3; D is possibly TRBD2 (5 bases). The germline gives CDR1 SGHRS, CDR2 YFSETQ. V dropped 4 bases and J dropped 0 bases, with 12 bases sitting between them. This CDR3 is built from 15 residues. CDR3 region: CASSQSRGSTDTQYF. CDR3 coding DNA: TGCGCCAGCAGCCAGTCTCGGGGTAGCACAGATACGCAGTATTTT.

The chain couples TRBV21-1 to TRBJ1-2. TRBV21-1 is marked as a pseudogene. This CDR3 has 12 amino acids. This CDR3 is CASSKGLGGYTF. CDR3 in DNA: TGTGCCAGCAGCAAAGGGTTGGGTGGCTACACCTTC.

The chain joins TRBV19 to TRBJ1-2; TRBD1 matches at 7 bases. The CDR3 spans 15 residues. CDR1 and CDR2 (germline): LNHDA, SQIVND (reference sequence). J was trimmed by 2 bases and V by 6 bases; bases with no gene match: 9. The chain's CDR3 is CASSPLDRENYGYTF. The CDR3 nucleotides read TGTGCCAGTAGCCCCCTCGACAGGGAGAACTATGGCTACACCTTC.

The chain is built from TRBV6-2 or TRBV6-3 and TRBJ2-2; D is unresolved. The CDR3 consists of 15 residues. V dropped 0 bases and J dropped 1 base, with 6 bases sitting between them. CDR1 and CDR2 from the germline V gene are MNHEY and SVGEGT. CDR3 residues: CASSYSFRNTGELFF. CDR3 in DNA: TGTGCCAGCAGTTACTCGTTCAGGAACACCGGGGAGCTGTTTTTT.

The chain links TRBV6-1 to TRBJ2-7; D is ambiguous. The CDR3 consists of 15 residues. V shed 1 base and J shed 3 bases, with 13 bases lying between them. Germline values: CDR1 MNHNS, CDR2 SASEGT. CDR3 residues: CASSEVAGSVYEQYF. The CDR3 DNA follows: TGTGCCAGCAGTGAAGTGGCAGGCAGCGTCTACGAGCAGTACTTC.

J is TRBJ2-7 and V is TRBV7-2; a weak D match, TRBD2 (6 bases). The germline gives CDR1 SGHTA, CDR2 FQGNSA. The CDR3 covers 14 residues. V was cut by 4 bases and J by 4 bases, with 14 bases left in between. The CDR3 sequence is CASSSLAGRYEQYF. The CDR3 DNA is TGTGCCAGCAGCTCCCTCGCAGGGAGGTACGAGCAGTACTTC. The entire variable domain, with the rest obtained from reference TRBV7-2 and TRBJ2-7, is as follows: GAGVSQSPSNKVTEKGKDVELRCDPISGHTALYWYRQSLGQGLEFLIYFQGNSAPDKSGLPSDRFSAERTGGSVSTLTIQRTQQEDSAVYLCASSSLAGRYEQYFGPGTRLTVT.

The J gene is TRBJ2-2, the V gene TRBV6-4; TRBD2 might be the D (6 bases). V was shortened by 6 bases and J by 2 bases, with 10 bases between the two germline ends. Germline V gene lookup returns CDR1 MRHNA and CDR2 SNTAGT. The CDR3 contains 14 residues. The DNA for the CDR3 is TGTGCCAGCAGCCAGGGACTTAACACCGGGGAGCTGTTTTTT. Its translation is CASSQGLNTGELFF.

This clone appeared once. The V and J genes are TRBV4-3 and TRBJ2-1; D uncertain. CDR3 length: 15 amino acids. Per germline, CDR1 LGHNA and CDR2 YSLEER. Trimming stripped 4 bases from V and 7 bases from J, with 17 bases between. This chain's CDR3 is CASSLGIGAGNEQFF. The CDR3 DNA is TGCGCCAGCAGCCTTGGGATCGGAGCCGGGAATGAGCAGTTCTTC.

The rearrangement joins TRBV6-1 to TRBJ1-5; no clear D gene. The germline gives CDR1 MNHNS, CDR2 SASEGT. Trimming cost V 2 bases and J 4 bases, with 12 bases left between them. The CDR3 sequence is 15 residues long. As DNA, the CDR3 is TGTGCCAGCAGTGAACGTTGGCTCGGGAATCAGCCCCAGCATTTT. Translating it yields CASSERWLGNQPQHF.

The rearrangement links TRBV7-9 to TRBJ2-7, with a possible D match to TRBD1 (5 bases). The length of the CDR3 is 16 residues. Trimming stripped 1 base from V and 7 bases from J, with 20 bases between. Germline CDR1 SEHNR, CDR2 FQNEAQ (reference sequence). The CDR3 coding sequence is TGTGCCAGCAGCTTAGTTTCCAGTTCTGTAGGGGTTGAGCAGTACTTC. The encoded protein is CASSLVSSSVGVEQYF.

In DNA, the CDR3 is TGTGCCAGCAGCCCTCAAGGCGGGAGTATCGACGAGCAGTACTTC. Translating gives CASSPQGGSIDEQYF. The chain joins TRBV9 to TRBJ2-7; 7 bases agree with TRBD2. This CDR3 has 15 residues. V lost 4 bases and J lost 5; bases outside the gene matches: 12. The germline CDR1 and CDR2 sequences are SGDLS and YYNGEE.

The chain has TRBV28 and TRBJ2-3; no clear D gene. CDR3 size: 17 residues. Germline values: CDR1 MDHEN, CDR2 SYDVKM. Trimming removed 7 bases at V and 2 bases at J, with 22 bases between. CDR3: CASNHPIPRSYTDTQYF. The CDR3 nucleotides are TGTGCCAGCAACCACCCCATCCCACGATCTTACACAGATACGCAGTATTTT.

This clone was seen only a few times. The gene calls are TRBV4-1 and TRBJ1-2; TRBD1 matches at 9 bases. J was trimmed by 4 bases and V by 0 bases; bases with no gene match: 6. Per the germline V gene, CDR1 is MGHRA and CDR2 is YSYEKL. The CDR3 is made up of 16 amino acids. The CDR3 nucleotides read TGCGCCAGCAGCCAAGAAGAAGGACAGGGGTCCTATGGCTACACCTTC. This sequence encodes CASSQEEGQGSYGYTF.

The genes are TRBV29-1 and TRBJ2-5; tentatively, D is TRBD1 (6 bases). Germline CDR1 is SQVTM and CDR2 is ANQGSEA. V shed 7 bases and J shed 4 bases, with 13 bases lying between them. There are 12 residues in the CDR3. The DNA of the CDR3 is TGCAGCGGGGGGACACATAGAGAGACCCAGTACTTC. As protein: CSGGTHRETQYF.

This sequence joins TRBV7-3 and TRBJ2-5; weak D call: TRBD1 (6 bases). The CDR3 spans 14 residues. V was pared by 6 bases and J by 1 base, with 12 bases between. Germline V gene data show CDR1 as SGHTA and CDR2 as FQGTGA. The CDR3 region is CASSPGQPQETQYF. Here the CDR3 DNA reads TGTGCCAGCAGTCCCGGACAGCCCCAAGAGACCCAGTACTTC.

V usage is TRBV10-2 and J usage is TRBJ2-3; either TRBD1 or TRBD2 may fit D (5 bases each). V lost 4 bases, J lost 2 bases, and 7 bases lay in between. The CDR3 is made up of 13 amino acids. Germline-derived CDR1 and CDR2 are WSHSY and SAAADI. The CDR3 protein is CASSGGTTDTQYF. In DNA form, the CDR3 reads TGCGCCAGCAGTGGGGGGACCACAGATACGCAGTATTTT.

V gene TRBV3-1 (or the pseudogene TRBV3-2) combines with J gene TRBJ2-7; 11 bases map to TRBD2. The junction had 4 bases not matched to a gene; V was cut back by 4 bases and J by 5 bases. The CDR3 runs 14 residues. Germline-derived CDR1 and CDR2 are LGHDT and YNNKEL (reference sequence). Written as DNA, the CDR3 is TGTGCCAGCAGCCCAAGACTAGCGGGGAACGAGCAGTACTTC. It translates to CASSPRLAGNEQYF.

This clone came up once. The chain couples TRBV7-3 to TRBJ2-1, with a weak D call TRBD2 (5 bases). V was trimmed by 2 bases and J by 4 bases, leaving 12 bases between them. CDR3 length equals 15 residues. Germline V gives CDR1 SGHTA, CDR2 FQGTGA. CDR3 region: CASSLGRGFYNEQFF. In nucleotides, the CDR3 is TGTGCCAGCAGCTTAGGTCGGGGATTTTACAATGAGCAGTTCTTC. The full variable domain, its missing parts supplied by reference TRBV7-3 and TRBJ2-1, is GAGVSQTPSNKVTEKGKYVELRCDPISGHTALYWYRQSLGQGPEFLIYFQGTGAADDSGLPNDRFFAVRPEGSVSTLKIQRTERGDSAVYLCASSLGRGFYNEQFFGPGTRLTVL.